The 25 T cell receptor beta chains below all came from one sample that was sequenced in a study of T cells in localized non-small cell lung cancer (dated by TCRdb to between 2020 and 2021). The library was produced with the immunoSEQ multiplex PCR assay. This is the immuneACCESS table as TCRdb keeps it, with only in-frame sequences that have V and J called. A part of the clones is gone; compared with another copy, unresolved V genes explain less than half, and the rest is unexplained. Present in this sample are roughly 40,000 clones, 81% of which were seen just once. About 7% of the sample rests with the top ten. The input for sequencing was peripheral blood mononuclear cells, taken before any cancer treatment. The receptors originated from a male donor at least 60 years old with stage II lung adenocarcinoma.

This clone was seen only once. The gene calls are TRBV7-2 and TRBJ1-4; D perhaps matches TRBD1 (6 bases). With 5 bases removed from V and 5 bases from J, the gap between germline ends came to 24 bases. The germline CDR1 and CDR2 sequences are SGHTA and FQGNSA. The CDR3 spans 18 residues. CDR3 DNA sequence: TGTGCCAGCAGCCAATTTAGGGACGGGACACGGCGAAATGAAAAACTGTTTTTT. Its protein product is CASSQFRDGTRRNEKLFF.

The rearrangement joins TRBV28 to TRBJ1-5, with D perhaps TRBD1 (5 bases). The CDR3 loop spans 15 amino acids. Trimming left V 0 bases short and J 1 base short, with 7 bases between. From germline, CDR1 is MDHEN and CDR2 SYDVKM. For the CDR3, the DNA is TGTGCCAGCAGTTTATGGGGGACCAGCAATCAGCCCCAGCATTTT. Protein sequence: CASSLWGTSNQPQHF.

The chain links TRBV5-1 to TRBJ2-2; 9 bases are a match to TRBD2. Trimming cost V 0 bases and J 6 bases; bases outside gene matches: 3. The CDR3 has 15 amino acids. Germline V gives CDR1 SGHRS, CDR2 YFSETQ. This CDR3 is CASSLGLAGPGELFF. The CDR3, as DNA: TGCGCCAGCAGCTTGGGCCTAGCGGGACCCGGGGAGCTGTTTTTT.

The rearrangement uses TRBV4-3 and TRBJ1-4; 7 nucleotides line up with TRBD1. Unmatched junction bases numbered 8, after V lost 4 bases and J lost 0 bases. Germline CDR1 reads LGHNA; CDR2 reads YSLEER. The CDR3 length is 17 residues. CDR3 sequence: CASSLGQIVTTNEKLFF. Written as DNA, the CDR3 is TGCGCCAGCAGCCTGGGACAGATTGTTACAACTAATGAAAAACTGTTTTTT.

The rearrangement uses TRBV5-6 and TRBJ2-4; D is possibly TRBD1 (6 bases). There are 15 residues in the CDR3. The germline V and J ends were trimmed by 5 bases and 3 bases, with 15 bases remaining between them. The germline gives CDR1 SGHDT, CDR2 YYEEEE. DNA for the CDR3: TGTGCCAGCAGGCGCCGACAGGCGGGCAAAAACATTCAGTACTTC. This translates into CASRRRQAGKNIQYF.

The rearrangement joins TRBV7-2 to TRBJ2-2; TRBD2 matches 11 bases. Germline CDR1 and CDR2: SGHTA and FQGNSA. The CDR3 has 16 residues. Trimming took 4 bases from V and 5 from J; bases not matched to a gene: 6. CDR3 coding DNA: TGTGCCAGCAGCTCTACTAGCGGGAGTGGTACCGGGGAGCTGTTTTTT. It translates to CASSSTSGSGTGELFF.

The V call is TRBV19, the J call TRBJ1-2; 9 bases line up with TRBD1. Germline V gene sequence: CDR1 LNHDA, CDR2 SQIVND (reference sequence). With V trimmed by 4 bases and J by 2 bases, 5 bases remained unmatched. This CDR3 is built from 15 residues. The DNA of the CDR3 is TGTGCCAGTAGTAAGTTGGGACAGGGAAACTATGGCTACACCTTC. Translating it yields CASSKLGQGNYGYTF.

The chain has TRBV27 and TRBJ1-4, with TRBD1 matching over 9 bases. The V and J ends lost 8 bases and 10 bases, in that order; junction bases with no gene match: 17. Per germline, CDR1 MNHEY and CDR2 SMNVEV (reference sequence). The CDR3 loop spans 16 amino acids. As DNA, the CDR3 is TGTGCCAGCCGCTCACAGGGGGCGCAAACGGTTGCAAAACTGTTTTTT. The encoded protein is CASRSQGAQTVAKLFF.

This clone was picked up one time. This rearrangement joins TRBV6-5 to TRBJ2-5, with 9 bases aligning to TRBD2. The V and J ends lost 5 bases and 1 base, in that order; junction bases with no gene match: 5. The CDR3 has 15 residues. Germline CDR1 is MNHEY and CDR2 is SVGAGI. The CDR3 protein is CASSRLAEGQETQYF. The CDR3 DNA sequence: TGTGCCAGCAGTCGACTAGCGGAAGGCCAAGAGACCCAGTACTTC.

On this clone: No DNA is shown, since the ends of the CDR3 on it are uncertain; the CDR3 is the one TCRdb lists. The rearrangement links TRBV7-6 to TRBJ1-3. The CDR3 length equals 15 residues, ends included. Looked up from germline, CDR1 is SGHVS and CDR2 is FNYEAQ. CDR3 amino acids: CASSFGPGAGNTIYF.

This clone was seen only once. The chain uses TRBV4-2 and TRBJ1-1; a weak D match, TRBD1 (5 bases). This CDR3 comprises 16 residues. V was cut by 4 bases and J by 1 base, with 16 bases left in between. Per the germline V gene, CDR1 is LGHNA and CDR2 is YNFKEQ. This chain's CDR3 is CASSPGRGTGNTEAFF. CDR3 coding DNA: TGTGCCAGCAGCCCCGGGAGAGGTACAGGGAACACTGAAGCTTTCTTT.

This rearrangement joins TRBV19 to TRBJ1-5; D possibly corresponds to TRBD1 (6 bases). Germline V gives CDR1 LNHDA, CDR2 SQIVND (reference sequence). Between the trimmed V and J ends, which lost 0 bases and 5 bases, there was a span of 14 bases. This CDR3 is 16 amino acids long. CDR3: CASSIDTGGWDQPQHF. DNA for the CDR3: TGTGCCAGTAGTATAGATACCGGGGGCTGGGATCAGCCCCAGCATTTT.

This chain uses TRBV28 with TRBJ2-1; maybe TRBD2 (5 bases). Trimming removed 11 bases at V and 10 bases at J, with 18 bases between. This CDR3 region has 12 residues. In germline, CDR1 is MDHEN, CDR2 SYDVKM. The CDR3 DNA follows: TGTGCCCACGCGGGCGCTTATCGAGAGCAGTTCTTC. It specifies CAHAGAYREQFF.

The V gene is TRBV6-1, the J gene TRBJ1-5, with no clear D. The CDR3 totals 14 residues. V gave up 3 bases and J gave up 7 bases, with 13 bases separating them. Germline V lookup: CDR1 MNHNS, CDR2 SASEGT. The CDR3 region is CASSDSIGGQPQHF. Written as DNA, the CDR3 is TGTGCCAGCAGTGATAGTATTGGTGGACAGCCCCAGCATTTT.

J is TRBJ1-1 and V is TRBV9, with D tentatively TRBD1 (6 bases). The germline V gene has CDR1 SGDLS and CDR2 YYNGEE. CDR3 length: 15 residues. The V end lost 0 bases, the J end lost 6 bases, and 15 bases lay between the germline ends. The CDR3 loop is CASSVAPTGPAEAFF. The CDR3 nucleotides read TGTGCCAGCAGCGTAGCCCCTACAGGGCCGGCTGAAGCTTTCTTT.

This clone was counted only a few times. V is TRBV15 and J is TRBJ1-4; no clear D. Germline-derived CDR1 and CDR2 are LNHNV and YYDKDF (reference sequence). The germline V and J ends were trimmed by 5 bases and 3 bases, with 7 bases remaining between them. The CDR3 loop spans 13 amino acids. CDR3: CATSQDPNEKLFF. The CDR3 DNA sequence: TGTGCCACCAGCCAAGACCCTAATGAAAAACTGTTTTTT.

This clone was detected only a few times. The chain employs TRBV30 and TRBJ1-2; TRBD1 might be the D (6 bases). The CDR3 spans 12 residues. The V and J ends lost 5 bases and 2 bases respectively, with 9 bases between them. Germline CDR1 GTSNPN, CDR2 SVGIG (reference sequence). This CDR3 is CAWGQLNYGYTF. In DNA, the CDR3 is TGTGCCTGGGGACAGCTGAACTATGGCTACACCTTC.

V and J are TRBV6-6 and TRBJ2-1; D remains ambiguous. In germline, CDR1 is MNHNY, CDR2 SVGAGI (reference sequence). V lost 0 bases, J lost 0 bases, and 6 bases lay in between. The CDR3 loop spans 15 amino acids. The CDR3 loop is CASSYSLNSYNEQFF. The CDR3 DNA reads TGTGCCAGCAGTTACTCCCTTAACTCCTACAATGAGCAGTTCTTC.

This chain links TRBV30 with TRBJ1-1; D gene uncertain. The CDR3 length is 13 residues. V was shortened by 1 base and J by 4 bases, with 10 bases between the two germline ends. In germline, CDR1 is GTSNPN, CDR2 SVGIG (reference sequence). The CDR3 nucleotides are TGTGCCTGGAGTGAGGGAATGAGCACTGAAGCTTTCTTT. Translation: CAWSEGMSTEAFF.

This chain links TRBV30 with TRBJ2-6, with 9 bases identical to TRBD1. Germline lookup yields CDR1 GTSNPN and CDR2 SVGIG (reference sequence). V shed 2 bases and J 0 bases; nucleotides not matched to a gene: 5. The CDR3 loop spans 17 amino acids. CDR3 in amino acids: CAWSRDRVSSGANVLTF. In nucleotides, the CDR3 is TGTGCCTGGAGTCGGGACAGGGTGAGCTCTGGGGCCAACGTCCTGACTTTC. Combining the CDR3 with reference TRBV30 and TRBJ2-6 gives the whole variable domain SQTIHQWPATLVQPVGSPLSLECTVEGTSNPNLYWYRQAAGRGLQLLFYSVGIGQISSEVPQNLSASRPQDRQFILSSKKLLLSDSGFYLCAWSRDRVSSGANVLTFGAGSRLTVL.

This rearrangement joins TRBV19 to TRBJ2-7, with TRBD1 identical over 11 bases. Germline V gene sequence: CDR1 LNHDA, CDR2 SQIVND (reference sequence). Trimming took 3 bases from V and 0 from J; bases not matched to a gene: 1. CDR3 length: 15 amino acids. The CDR3: CASSIGQGASYEQYF. The CDR3 DNA is TGTGCCAGTAGTATTGGACAGGGGGCCTCCTACGAGCAGTACTTC. The whole variable domain, remainder taken from reference TRBV19 and TRBJ2-7, is DGGITQSPKYLFRKEGQNVTLSCEQNLNHDAMYWYRQDPGQGLRLIYYSQIVNDFQKGDIAEGYSVSREKKESFPLTVTSAQKNPTAFYLCASSIGQGASYEQYFGPGTRLTVT.

The rearrangement joins TRBV5-1 to TRBJ2-3, with D possibly called TRBD1 or TRBD2 (5 bases each). The CDR3 covers 13 residues. Trimming took 2 bases from V and 4 from J, leaving 8 bases between them. Germline CDR1 SGHRS, CDR2 YFSETQ. For the CDR3, the DNA is TGCGCCAGCAGCTTCCGGGACGCAGATACGCAGTATTTT. This encodes CASSFRDADTQYF.

This chain uses TRBV19 with TRBJ2-1; 12 bases agree with TRBD2. After removal of 6 bases from V and 11 bases from J, the junction contained 2 bases not matched to a gene. The CDR3 totals 12 residues. The germline V gene encodes CDR1 LNHDA and CDR2 SQIVND (reference sequence). The CDR3 loop reads CASRTSGSQQFF. The CDR3 nucleotides read TGTGCCAGTAGGACTAGCGGGAGTCAGCAGTTCTTC. The full variable domain, rest sourced from reference TRBV19 and TRBJ2-1, is DGGITQSPKYLFRKEGQNVTLSCEQNLNHDAMYWYRQDPGQGLRLIYYSQIVNDFQKGDIAEGYSVSREKKESFPLTVTSAQKNPTAFYLCASRTSGSQQFFGPGTRLTVL.

The genes are TRBV4-2 and TRBJ1-2, with 7 bases aligning to TRBD1. Germline V gene data show CDR1 as LGHNA and CDR2 as YNFKEQ. CDR3 size: 13 residues. V lost 4 bases and J lost 8; bases outside the gene matches: 7. The CDR3 DNA is TGTGCCAGCAGCCCACAGGGGCCGATCGGCTACACCTTC. This gives the protein CASSPQGPIGYTF.

V and J are TRBV28 and TRBJ1-3; tentatively, D is TRBD1 (5 bases). The germline CDR1 and CDR2 sequences are MDHEN and SYDVKM. This CDR3 has 14 amino acids. V shed 1 base and J shed 4 bases, with 8 bases lying between them. Here the CDR3 DNA reads TGTGCCAGCAGTTTATCGGGGGTCGGAAACACCATATATTTT. Amino acids: CASSLSGVGNTIYF. Full variable domain (rest looked up from reference TRBV28 and TRBJ1-3): DVKVTQSSRYLVKRTGEKVFLECVQDMDHENMFWYRQDPGLGLRLIYFSYDVKMKEKGDIPEGYSVSREKKERFSLILESASTNQTSMYLCASSLSGVGNTIYFGEGSWLTVV.